This T cell receptor (beta chain) was recovered during a study of shared T cell receptors in the human thymus. The repertoire was sequenced with immunoSEQ multiplex PCR; TCRdb's copy has only in-frame clones and lacks some. The sample holds hundreds of thousands of clones; 80% to 90% are singletons and the top ten take 0.0094%. J was trimmed by 4 bases and V by 5 bases; bases with no gene match: 10. Germline V CDR1 and CDR2: SGHTA, FQGTGA. This CDR3 region has 15 residues. The data also belong to a second study, concerning human thymus T cells.

The rearrangement joins TRBV7-3 to TRBJ2-7, with 8 bases aligning to TRBD2. This clonotype was obtained from a boy younger than two with a congenital heart defect. Sample: thymocytes. The CDR3, as DNA: TGTGCCAGCAGCCCCTCCCGGGGGGGCGATTACGAGCAGTACTTC. It yields the protein CASSPSRGGDYEQYF.